Described below is a single T cell receptor beta chain sequence and its context. Its antigen is unknown. The data were obtained in a study of pediatric ulcerative colitis. The overall study: Disease was pancolitis in roughly 7 and left-sided in two, histology-confirmed. Study-wide results and limits: Blood-derived T cells may be present in rectal pinch biopsies. Repertoires came from total lymphocyte DNA, not specific subsets.

The CDR3 totals 14 residues. Germline loops: CDR1 SGDLS, CDR2 YYNGEE. V shed 4 bases and J 4 bases; nucleotides not matched to a gene: 6. During colonoscopy, one to two rectal pinch biopsies were collected. The assay was run at survey level. Sequencing was performed with immunoSEQ multiplex PCR; in TCRdb, only in-frame clones are kept and a portion is missing. The sample contains around 20,000 clones, just under 75% of which appear only once. Sequencing was performed on gut tissue. The gene calls are TRBV9 and TRBJ2-3; 7 nucleotides align to TRBD1. The receptor was isolated from a boy aged 5-17 years with moderate ulcerative colitis. This CDR3 is CASSNGQASDTQYF. Here the CDR3 DNA reads TGTGCCAGCAGCAATGGACAGGCGTCAGATACGCAGTATTTT.